Below, 9 T cell receptor beta chains from the same sample are listed, as sequenced in a study of CD8 T cells in ankylosing spondylitis. TCRdb re-derived calls from the 5' RACE reads in MiXCR, one entry per CDR3 protein. The table shows 120,000 to 150,000 distinct CDR3 sequences, with roughly 8% occurring only once. The material sequenced was synovial fluid, either unsorted or a sorted T cell fraction (not recorded which). These receptor sequences come from a male donor with ankylosing spondylitis.

This clonotype was counted ten times or more. DNA for the CDR3: TGTGCCAGCAGCTTCGGTGGGGGGACGAACACCGGGGAGCTGTTTTTT. Protein sequence: CASSFGGGTNTGELFF. The chain combines TRBV5-5 with TRBJ2-2, with TRBD2 as a possible D gene (6 bases). Trimming left V 2 bases short and J 0 bases short, with 11 bases between. Germline-derived CDR1 and CDR2 are SGHKS and YYEKEE (reference sequence). This CDR3 contains 16 residues. Using reference TRBV5-5 and TRBJ2-2 for the parts outside the CDR3, the full variable domain is DAGVTQSPTHLIKTRGQQVTLRCSPISGHKSVSWYQQVLGQGPQFIFQYYEKEERGRGNFPDRFSARQFPNYSSELNVNALLLGDSALYLCASSFGGGTNTGELFFGEGSRLTVL.

V gene TRBV7-8 combines with J gene TRBJ2-1; the D gene could be TRBD1 or TRBD2 (5 bases each). The CDR3 has 16 residues. The germline gives CDR1 SGHVS, CDR2 FQNEAQ. V lost 3 bases, J lost 4 bases, and 16 bases lay in between. The CDR3 bases are TGTGCCAGCAGCTTCCTACGAGGGGTTTTTTACAATGAGCAGTTCTTC. It yields the protein CASSFLRGVFYNEQFF.

This clonotype has a count of ten or more. The chain couples TRBV20-1 to TRBJ1-2, with D hard to call. V gave up 1 base and J gave up 14 bases, with 14 bases separating them. Per germline, CDR1 DFQATT and CDR2 SNEGSKA (reference sequence). CDR3 length equals 11 residues. The CDR3 DNA reads TGCAGTGCTAGAGGGCTCAATGTCTGGACCTTC. The encoded protein is CSARGLNVWTF.

This clonotype was counted a few times. The chain is built from TRBV20-1 and TRBJ2-7; D possibly corresponds to TRBD1 (6 bases). Per the germline V gene, CDR1 is DFQATT and CDR2 is SNEGSKA (reference sequence). CDR3 length: 13 amino acids. Between the trimmed V and J ends, which lost 6 bases and 4 bases, there was a span of 16 bases. CDR3 bases: TGCAGTGCCCGGACAGCCCGTGGGTACGAGCAGTACTTC. Translation gives CSARTARGYEQYF.

This clonotype rates as medium-sized. This chain connects TRBV12-3 or TRBV12-4 to TRBJ2-3, with 10 positions matching TRBD1. Trimming removed 6 bases from V and 3 bases from J; junction bases left unmatched: 9. This CDR3 has 16 residues. The CDR3 DNA reads as TGTGCCAGCAGCCCCTATTGGGACAGGGGAACAGATACGCAGTATTTT. This codes for CASSPYWDRGTDTQYF.

The chain links TRBV6-1 to TRBJ2-1; D gene ambiguous. Germline V gives CDR1 MNHNS, CDR2 SASEGT. V was cut by 7 bases and J by 0 bases, with 13 bases left in between. CDR3 length: 15 amino acids. CDR3 bases: TGTGCCAGCAAGATCGGGTATAGCTCCTACAATGAGCAGTTCTTC. Its protein is CASKIGYSSYNEQFF.

A few counts support this clonotype. The rearrangement links TRBV6-5 to TRBJ2-1; D is uncertain. The V and J ends lost 2 bases and 1 base respectively, with 9 bases between them. This CDR3 has 15 residues. The germline V gene has CDR1 MNHEY and CDR2 SVGAGI. DNA for the CDR3: TGTGCCAGCAGTTACCAAGTGACATCCTACAATGAGCAGTTCTTC. This encodes CASSYQVTSYNEQFF.

This clonotype was counted only a few times. The V call is TRBV7-9, the J call TRBJ2-7; D perhaps matches TRBD1 (5 bases). The germline V gene encodes CDR1 SEHNR and CDR2 FQNEAQ (reference sequence). The CDR3 has 13 amino acids. V shed 5 bases and J shed 4 bases, with 12 bases lying between them. The CDR3 is CASSLLGLYEQYF. CDR3 DNA sequence: TGTGCCAGCAGCCTATTGGGGCTATACGAGCAGTACTTC.

Ten or more counts support this clonotype. This chain connects TRBV27 to TRBJ1-2; 10 positions agree with TRBD1. Trimming cost V 8 bases and J 4 bases; bases outside gene matches: 4. This CDR3 region has 13 residues. CDR1 and CDR2 from the germline V gene are MNHEY and SMNVEV (reference sequence). CDR3 in DNA: TGTGCCAGCCGGACAGGGGGTGGCTATGGCTACACCTTC. Protein: CASRTGGGYGYTF.